This T cell receptor (beta chain) was retrieved from a study of T cells in Graves' hyperthyroidism and ophthalmopathy. Trimming removed 5 bases from V and 5 bases from J, with 16 bases in between. The CDR3 extends over 15 amino acids. The V gene's germline CDR1 is SEHNR and CDR2 FQNEAQ (reference sequence). The source material, RNA transcripts, was used to amplify TCR beta CDR3 regions. RT-PCR in the first round (using the HTBI primer set) targeted the TCR CDR3. TCRdb analysed the multiplex PCR reads with MiXCR anew, one entry per CDR3 protein. The sample holds under 300,000 distinct CDR3 sequences, 20% to 25% seen once. This clonotype appeared a few times. Each person with ophthalmopathy scored at least 3 on the Clinical Activity Score, reached NOSPECS grade 4 or higher, and had been ill under 3 months. Clinicians diagnosed patients from clinical symptoms, serum thyroxine and TRAb, thyroid ultrasound and orbital computed tomography.

The material sequenced was blood. The TCR comes from a man under 40 with Graves' ophthalmopathy. The chain uses TRBV7-9 and TRBJ2-1; D tentatively fits TRBD1 or TRBD2 (5 bases each). In DNA form, the CDR3 reads TGTGCCAGCAGCCCGTTGAGGGGTAGGGACAATGAGCAGTTCTTC. It yields the protein CASSPLRGRDNEQFF.